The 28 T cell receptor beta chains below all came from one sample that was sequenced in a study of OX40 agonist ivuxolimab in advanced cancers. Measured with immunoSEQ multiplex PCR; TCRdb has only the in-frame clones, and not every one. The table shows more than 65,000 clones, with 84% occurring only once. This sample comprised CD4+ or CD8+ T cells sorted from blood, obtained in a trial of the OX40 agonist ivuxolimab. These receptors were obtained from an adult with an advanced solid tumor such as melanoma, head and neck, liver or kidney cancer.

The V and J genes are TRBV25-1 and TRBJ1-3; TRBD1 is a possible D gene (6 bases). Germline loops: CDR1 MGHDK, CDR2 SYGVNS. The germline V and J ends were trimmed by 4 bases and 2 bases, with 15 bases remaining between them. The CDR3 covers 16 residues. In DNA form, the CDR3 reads TGTGCCAGCAGTGGTGGGGGCTTGGGTCCTGGAAACACCATATATTTT. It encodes CASSGGGLGPGNTIYF.

CDR3 protein: CATYRDISGELFF. The CDR3 DNA reads as TGTGCCACCTACAGGGATATTAGCGGGGAGCTGTTTTTT. The rearrangement uses TRBV19 and TRBJ2-2; weak D call: TRBD1 (6 bases). CDR3 length equals 13 residues. Germline V CDR1 and CDR2: LNHDA, SQIVND (reference sequence). Trimming removed 10 bases at V and 7 bases at J, with 16 bases between.

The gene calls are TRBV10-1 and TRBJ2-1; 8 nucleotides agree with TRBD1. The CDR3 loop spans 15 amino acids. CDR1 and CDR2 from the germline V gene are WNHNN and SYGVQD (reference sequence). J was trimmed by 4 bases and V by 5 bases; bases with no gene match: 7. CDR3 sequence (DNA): TGCGCCAGCAGTCCCGGGACAGGAGGGTACAATGAGCAGTTCTTC. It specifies CASSPGTGGYNEQFF.

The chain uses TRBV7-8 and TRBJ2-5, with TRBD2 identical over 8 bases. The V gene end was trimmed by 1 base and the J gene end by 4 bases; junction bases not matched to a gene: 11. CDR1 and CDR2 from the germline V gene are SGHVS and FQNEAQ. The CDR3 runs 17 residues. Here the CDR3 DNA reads TGTGCCAGCAGCTTAGTGGCGGGGGGAGGGCCGGGAGAGACCCAGTACTTC. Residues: CASSLVAGGGPGETQYF.

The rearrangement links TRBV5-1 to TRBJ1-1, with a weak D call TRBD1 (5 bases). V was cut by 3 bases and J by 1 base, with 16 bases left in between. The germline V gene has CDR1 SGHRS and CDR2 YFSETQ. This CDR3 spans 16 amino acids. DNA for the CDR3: TGCGCCAGCAGCTCTGGAGGAGGGGAAGGGAACACTGAAGCTTTCTTT. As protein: CASSSGGGEGNTEAFF.

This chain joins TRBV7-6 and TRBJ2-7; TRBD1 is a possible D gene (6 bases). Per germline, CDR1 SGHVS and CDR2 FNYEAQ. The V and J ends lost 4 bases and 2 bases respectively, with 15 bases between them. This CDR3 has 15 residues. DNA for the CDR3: TGTGCCAGCAGCTCAACAGGGTTGGGTACCTACGAGCAGTACTTC. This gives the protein CASSSTGLGTYEQYF.

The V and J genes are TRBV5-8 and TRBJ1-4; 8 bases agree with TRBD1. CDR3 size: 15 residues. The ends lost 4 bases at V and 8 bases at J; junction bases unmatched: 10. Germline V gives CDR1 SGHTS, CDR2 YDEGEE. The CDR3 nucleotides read TGTGCCAGCAGCCGAGGGGCAGGGGGCGAAGAAAAACTGTTTTTT. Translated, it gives CASSRGAGGEEKLFF.

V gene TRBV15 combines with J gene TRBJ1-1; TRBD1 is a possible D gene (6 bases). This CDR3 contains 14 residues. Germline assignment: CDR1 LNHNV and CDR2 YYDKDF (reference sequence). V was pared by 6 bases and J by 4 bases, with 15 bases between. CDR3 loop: CATSLNRAGTEAFF. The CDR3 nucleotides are TGTGCCACCAGTTTAAACAGGGCCGGCACTGAAGCTTTCTTT.

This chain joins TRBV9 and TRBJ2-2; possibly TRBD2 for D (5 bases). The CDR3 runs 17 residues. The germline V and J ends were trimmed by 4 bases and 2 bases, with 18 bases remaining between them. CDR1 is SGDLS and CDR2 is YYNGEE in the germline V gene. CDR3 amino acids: CASSPRGRGDNTGELFF. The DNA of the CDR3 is TGTGCCAGCAGCCCCCGCGGGCGCGGAGATAACACCGGGGAGCTGTTTTTT.

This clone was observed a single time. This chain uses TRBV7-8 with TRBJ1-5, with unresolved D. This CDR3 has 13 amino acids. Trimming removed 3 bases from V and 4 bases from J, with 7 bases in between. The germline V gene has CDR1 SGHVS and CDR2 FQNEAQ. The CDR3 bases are TGTGCCAGCAGCTTGGACCGGAATCAGCCCCAGCATTTT. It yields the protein CASSLDRNQPQHF.

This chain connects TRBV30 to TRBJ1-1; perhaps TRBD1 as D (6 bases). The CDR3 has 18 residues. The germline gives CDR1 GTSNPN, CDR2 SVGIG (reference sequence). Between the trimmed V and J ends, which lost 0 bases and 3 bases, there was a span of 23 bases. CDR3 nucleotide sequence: TGTGCCTGGAGTGTACTAAAGAAGACGGGACATTCGTACACTGAAGCTTTCTTT. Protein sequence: CAWSVLKKTGHSYTEAFF.

CDR3 sequence (DNA): TGTGCCAGCTGGCGGACAGTAGGGACTGAAGCTTTCTTT. Its translation: CASWRTVGTEAFF. The chain combines TRBV27 with TRBJ1-1; D is possibly TRBD1 (6 bases). CDR1 and CDR2 (germline): MNHEY, SMNVEV (reference sequence). The germline V and J ends were trimmed by 8 bases and 5 bases, with 15 bases remaining between them. This CDR3 comprises 13 residues.

The CDR3 protein is CASGPGLAADTQYF. Written as DNA, the CDR3 is TGTGCCAGCGGACCCGGACTAGCTGCAGATACGCAGTATTTT. This chain joins TRBV7-2 and TRBJ2-3, with TRBD2 identical over 8 bases. The CDR3 covers 14 residues. V trimming: 8 bases; J trimming: 4 bases; junction bases outside the gene matches: 8. Per the germline V gene, CDR1 is SGHTA and CDR2 is FQGNSA. Combining the CDR3 with reference TRBV7-2 and TRBJ2-3 gives the whole variable domain GAGVSQSPSNKVTEKGKDVELRCDPISGHTALYWYRQSLGQGLEFLIYFQGNSAPDKSGLPSDRFSAERTGGSVSTLTIQRTQQEDSAVYLCASGPGLAADTQYFGPGTRLTVL.

CDR3: CASSQGQGTKAFF. The CDR3 DNA sequence: TGTGCCAGCAGCCAAGGACAGGGGACGAAAGCTTTCTTT. The chain couples TRBV11-2 to TRBJ1-1; 9 bases align to TRBD1. With 5 bases clipped from V and 9 bases from J, the junction kept 7 bases outside the gene matches. Germline CDR1 and CDR2: SGHAT and FQNNGV. The CDR3 totals 13 residues. Full variable domain (remainder filled in from reference TRBV11-2 and TRBJ1-1): EAGVAQSPRYKIIEKRQSVAFWCNPISGHATLYWYQQILGQGPKLLIQFQNNGVVDDSQLPKDRFSAERLKGVDSTLKIQPAKLEDSAVYLCASSQGQGTKAFFGQGTRLTVV.

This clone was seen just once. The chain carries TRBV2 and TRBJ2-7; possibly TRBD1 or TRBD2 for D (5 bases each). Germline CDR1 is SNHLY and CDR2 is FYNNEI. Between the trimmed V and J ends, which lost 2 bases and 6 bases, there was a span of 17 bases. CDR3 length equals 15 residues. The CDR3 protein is CASSEQGGRDGEQYF. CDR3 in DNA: TGTGCCAGCAGTGAACAAGGTGGCAGGGACGGCGAGCAGTACTTC. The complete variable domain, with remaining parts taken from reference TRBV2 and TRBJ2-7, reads EPEVTQTPSHQVTQMGQEVILRCVPISNHLYFYWYRQILGQKVEFLVSFYNNEISEKSEIFDDQFSVERPDGSNFTLKIRSTKLEDSAMYFCASSEQGGRDGEQYFGPGTRLTVT.

CDR3 DNA sequence: TGTGCCAGCAGCTTGCGGGGGAAGGACTATGGCTACACCTTC. It is translated as CASSLRGKDYGYTF. The V and J genes are TRBV5-4 and TRBJ1-2; tentatively, D is TRBD1 (5 bases). The CDR3 extends over 14 amino acids. Trimming pared 1 base from V and 3 bases from J, leaving 10 bases between. CDR1 and CDR2 from the germline V gene are SGHNT and YYREEE (reference sequence).

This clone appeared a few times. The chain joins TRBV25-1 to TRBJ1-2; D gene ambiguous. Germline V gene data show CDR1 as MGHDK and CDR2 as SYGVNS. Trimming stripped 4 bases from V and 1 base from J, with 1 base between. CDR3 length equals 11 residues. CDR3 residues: CASSGNYGYTF. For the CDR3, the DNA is TGTGCCAGCAGTGGTAACTATGGCTACACCTTC.

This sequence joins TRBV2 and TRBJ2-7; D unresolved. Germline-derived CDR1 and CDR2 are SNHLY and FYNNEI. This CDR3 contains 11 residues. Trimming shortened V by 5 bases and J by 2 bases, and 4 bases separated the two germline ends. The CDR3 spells CASSLTYEQYF. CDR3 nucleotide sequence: TGTGCCAGCAGTCTGACCTACGAGCAGTACTTC. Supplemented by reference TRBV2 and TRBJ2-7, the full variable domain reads EPEVTQTPSHQVTQMGQEVILRCVPISNHLYFYWYRQILGQKVEFLVSFYNNEISEKSEIFDDQFSVERPDGSNFTLKIRSTKLEDSAMYFCASSLTYEQYFGPGTRLTVT.

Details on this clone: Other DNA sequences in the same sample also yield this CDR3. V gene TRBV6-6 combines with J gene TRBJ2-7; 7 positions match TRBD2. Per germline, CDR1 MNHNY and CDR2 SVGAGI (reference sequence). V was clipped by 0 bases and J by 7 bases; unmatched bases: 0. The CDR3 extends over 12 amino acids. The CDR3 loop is CASSYSGGEQYF. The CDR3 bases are TGTGCCAGCAGTTACTCGGGGGGGGAGCAGTACTTC.

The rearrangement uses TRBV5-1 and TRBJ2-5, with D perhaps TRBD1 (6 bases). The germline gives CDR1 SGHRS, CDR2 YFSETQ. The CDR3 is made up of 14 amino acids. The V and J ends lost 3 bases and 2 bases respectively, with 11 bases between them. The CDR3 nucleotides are TGCGCCAGCAGCTCTCAGGGGTCACAAGAGACCCAGTACTTC. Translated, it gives CASSSQGSQETQYF.

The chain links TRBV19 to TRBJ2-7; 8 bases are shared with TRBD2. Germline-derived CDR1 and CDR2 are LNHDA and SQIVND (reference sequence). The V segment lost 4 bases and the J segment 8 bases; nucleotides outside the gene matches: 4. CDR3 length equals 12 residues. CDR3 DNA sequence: TGTGCCAGTAGTACAGCGGGAGCCAAGCAGTACTTC. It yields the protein CASSTAGAKQYF.

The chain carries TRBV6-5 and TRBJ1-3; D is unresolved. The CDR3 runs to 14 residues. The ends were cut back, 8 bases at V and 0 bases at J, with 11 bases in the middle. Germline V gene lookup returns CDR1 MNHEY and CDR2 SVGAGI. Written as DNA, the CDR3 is TGTGCCAGCGCCCTTGAAGACTCTGGAAACACCATATATTTT. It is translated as CASALEDSGNTIYF.

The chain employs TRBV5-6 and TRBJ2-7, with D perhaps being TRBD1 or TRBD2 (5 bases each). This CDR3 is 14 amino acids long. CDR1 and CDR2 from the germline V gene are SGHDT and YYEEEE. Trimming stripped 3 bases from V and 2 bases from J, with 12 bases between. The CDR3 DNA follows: TGTGCCAGCAGCTGGGGACGGATCACCTACGAGCAGTACTTC. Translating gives CASSWGRITYEQYF.

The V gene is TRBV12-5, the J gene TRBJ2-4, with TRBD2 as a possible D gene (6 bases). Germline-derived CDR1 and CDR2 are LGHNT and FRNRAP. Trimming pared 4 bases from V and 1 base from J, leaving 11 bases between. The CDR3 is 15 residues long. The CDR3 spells CASGYGDFAKNIQYF. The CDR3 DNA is TGTGCTAGTGGTTACGGGGACTTCGCCAAAAACATTCAGTACTTC.

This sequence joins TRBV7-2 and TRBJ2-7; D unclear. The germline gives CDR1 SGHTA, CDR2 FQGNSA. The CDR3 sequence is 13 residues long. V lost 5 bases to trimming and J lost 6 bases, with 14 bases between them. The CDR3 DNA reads TGTGCCAGCAGCACCCGACACGGCCCCGAGCAGTACTTC. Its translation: CASSTRHGPEQYF.

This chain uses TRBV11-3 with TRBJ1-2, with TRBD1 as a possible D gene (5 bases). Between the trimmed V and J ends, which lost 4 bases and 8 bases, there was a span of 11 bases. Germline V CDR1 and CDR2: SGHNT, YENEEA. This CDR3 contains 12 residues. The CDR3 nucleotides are TGTGCCAGCAGCTCGGGGCTGGGCGGCTACACCTTC. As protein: CASSSGLGGYTF.

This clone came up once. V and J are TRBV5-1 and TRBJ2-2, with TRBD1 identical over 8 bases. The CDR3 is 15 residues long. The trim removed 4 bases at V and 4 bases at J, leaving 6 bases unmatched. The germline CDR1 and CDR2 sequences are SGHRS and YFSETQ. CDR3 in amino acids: CASSLDRASTGELFF. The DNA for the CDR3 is TGCGCCAGCAGCCTGGACAGGGCCAGCACCGGGGAGCTGTTTTTT.

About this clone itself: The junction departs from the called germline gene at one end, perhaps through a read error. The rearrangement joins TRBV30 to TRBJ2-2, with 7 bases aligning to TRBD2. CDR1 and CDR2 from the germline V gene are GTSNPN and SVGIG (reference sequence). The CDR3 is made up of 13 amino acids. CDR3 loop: CAWSTGVRGGLFF. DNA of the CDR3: TGTGCCTGGAGTACGGGTGTACGCGGGGGGCTGTTTTTT. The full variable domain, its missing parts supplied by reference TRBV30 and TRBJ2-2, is SQTIHQWPATLVQPVGSPLSLECTVEGTSNPNLYWYRQAAGRGLQLLFYSVGIGQISSEVPQNLSASRPQDRQFILSSKKLLLSDSGFYLCAWSTGVRGGLFFGEGSRLTVL.